Given below is one T cell receptor (beta chain) in context. Primers included in the PCR were 60 Vbeta and 13 Jbeta primers. Measured with immunoSEQ multiplex PCR; TCRdb has only the in-frame clones, and not every one. Of 150,000 to 200,000 clones listed, almost 85% are singletons. The data stem from a study of cytomegalovirus exposure and HLA in healthy donors. The CDR3 has 16 residues. The germline CDR1 and CDR2 sequences are MNHEY and SVGAGI. With 1 base removed from V and 0 bases from J, the gap between germline ends came to 11 bases. The specimen was PBMCs. The V and J genes are TRBV6-5 and TRBJ2-3, with D possibly being TRBD2 (7 bases). This TCR was recovered from a boy between 5 and 17 years old in good health and CMV-seronegative. CDR3 loop: CASSYLRGASTDTQYF. For the CDR3, the DNA is TGTGCCAGCAGTTACTTACGGGGGGCTAGCACAGATACGCAGTATTTT.